These T cell receptor beta chains were read from a single sample in a study of blood T cell repertoires in COVID-19. Measured with immunoSEQ multiplex PCR; TCRdb has only the in-frame clones, and not every one. This sample has over 150,000 clones, with 89% found just once. Specimen: peripheral blood. The source of these receptors is a young man who had recovered from COVID-19. Each CDR3 is given without its conserved first and last residue. D genes are given only for firm matches.

D,V,CDR3
.,TRBV5-4,ASSLRTANTGELF
TRBD1,TRBV28,ASSSQGNTDTQY
TRBD2,TRBV28,ASRTRAGVPGELF
TRBD2,TRBV6-5,ASRGTSGYEQY
TRBD2,TRBV7-8,ASSSLASAYNEQF
.,TRBV7-9,ASSADRTNEKLF
.,TRBV5-4,ASSLVTGNPEQY
TRBD1,TRBV19,ASSPGTGDGNTIY
.,TRBV7-2,ASSLVNDYGYT
.,TRBV10-3,AIASDSLYGYT
.,TRBV6-2/TRBV6-3,ASSYTSGDIQY
.,TRBV27,ASSLIAGAFDEQF
.,TRBV19,ASSIRGTGANVLT
TRBD1,TRBV30,AWGGTGKQY
.,TRBV2,ASRANRNSPLH
TRBD2,TRBV10-3,AIRGGQREGGEQF
.,TRBV2,ASMRAEANYGYT
TRBD2,TRBV7-3,ASSFGLAGGTGELF
.,TRBV6-5,ASRPRGKSYEQY
.,TRBV7-2,ASSLERGGQPQH
TRBD1,TRBV5-1,ASSLGGQGTDTQY
TRBD2,TRBV5-6,ASSPPGLAGAGSYNEQF
TRBD2,TRBV5-1,ASSLGDYAYEQY
TRBD2,TRBV19,ASSIDGTSVSYEQY
.,TRBV5-1,ASRAQGQDTEAF
.,TRBV9,ASSVGAGVTKEQF
.,TRBV7-2,ASSPVGQSLGNGYT
TRBD2,TRBV5-1,ASSPGLAGAPEQY
.,TRBV19,ASSIAGVRNQPQH
TRBD2,TRBV3-1/TRBV3-2,ASSRRGRETSGANEQF
TRBD2,TRBV5-1,ASSLEVAGSYHYEQY
.,TRBV7-9,ASSSEAGAQGST
TRBD1,TRBV4-3,ASSHWDSPGVDTQY
.,TRBV20-1,SAGEGPNYGYT
TRBD2,TRBV15,ATSFGVSGRAGETQY
.,TRBV7-9,ASSFVIEGTEAF
.,TRBV4-3,ASSQEALPLQETQY